The present entry profiles one T cell receptor beta chain with its context. As originally analysed: Nucleated cell number was recorded as an estimate derived from reference gene primer amplification. The protocol was immunoSEQ multiplex PCR, while the TCRdb copy is restricted to in-frame clones and leaves out a portion. That table furnishes V, J and clone size, whereas the DNA furnished D and trimming. The table lists some 70,000 clones, about 86% of them singletons. CDR1 MDHEN and CDR2 SYDVKM come from the germline V gene. The CDR3 runs 12 residues. Deletions cut 7 bases from V and 8 bases from J, with 14 bases between. The source of the sample is a study of blood T cell repertoires in COVID-19. For the study at large: Whether acute or convalescent, the COVID-19 samples came from the United States, Italy and Spain. PBMCs, B-cell-depleted T cells, or T cells were the source of the cDNA or gDNA that made up the material.

This chain connects TRBV28 to TRBJ1-1, with D maybe TRBD1 (5 bases). Material for sequencing was peripheral blood. This TCR came from a woman aged 55-70 years with acute or convalescent COVID-19. The CDR3 bases are TGTGCCAGCACCACCTCGGGGGGGGAAGCTTTCTTT. Its translation: CASTTSGGEAFF.